A single sample gave rise to the 17 T cell receptor beta chains below, sequenced in a study of T-cell memory formation after mild COVID-19. TCRdb processed the 5' RACE reads anew with MiXCR; each CDR3 protein has one entry. The sample has 350,000 to 500,000 distinct CDR3 sequences, around 19% seen once. The sample was PBMCs or a T cell subset sorted from them (not recorded which). The receptors derive from an adult woman who had mild COVID-19 (a few samples of this study predate the infection). Cell type and time point are not known.

The chain carries TRBV20-1 and TRBJ2-3; TRBD2 agrees at 7 bases. Germline V CDR1 and CDR2: DFQATT, SNEGSKA (reference sequence). This CDR3 has 13 residues. V was clipped by 0 bases and J by 6 bases; unmatched bases: 3. Here the CDR3 reads CSARELAEDTQYF. The CDR3 DNA sequence: TGCAGTGCTAGAGAGCTAGCGGAGGATACGCAGTATTTT.

In its sample, this clonotype was seen many times. The chain combines TRBV24-1 with TRBJ2-7, with D uncertain. V was pared by 2 bases and J by 2 bases, with 9 bases between. The CDR3 sequence is 14 residues long. The germline V gene has CDR1 KGHDR and CDR2 SFDVKD. CDR3: CATSDSGAAYEQYF. CDR3 bases: TGTGCCACCAGTGATTCCGGAGCTGCCTACGAGCAGTACTTC.

This clonotype appeared a few times. The rearrangement uses TRBV24-1 and TRBJ2-1, with D possibly being TRBD1 (6 bases). The CDR3 sequence is 17 residues long. The V and J ends lost 3 bases and 9 bases respectively, with 23 bases between them. Germline V CDR1 and CDR2: KGHDR, SFDVKD. The CDR3 DNA follows: TGTGCCACCAGTGATCCCCGGACAGCCTCCCTCCTGGGTGAGCAGTTCTTC. Translated: CATSDPRTASLLGEQFF.

This clonotype turned up a few times. This CDR3 is CSAPRTSGLLSSYEQYF. In DNA form, the CDR3 reads TGCAGTGCTCCACGGACTAGCGGGCTCCTTAGCTCCTACGAGCAGTACTTC. This chain connects TRBV20-1 to TRBJ2-7; 11 bases are a match to TRBD2. Trimming at V came to 5 bases and at J to 0 bases, leaving 12 bases not matched to a gene. CDR3 size: 17 residues. CDR1 is DFQATT, CDR2 SNEGSKA, per germline (reference sequence).

This clonotype was detected a few times. The chain employs TRBV7-2 and TRBJ2-5; D unclear. Per germline, CDR1 SGHTA and CDR2 FQGNSA. Trimming stripped 1 base from V and 4 bases from J, with 10 bases between. The CDR3 consists of 14 residues. The CDR3 sequence: CASSLGPLGETQYF. CDR3 sequence (DNA): TGTGCCAGCAGCTTAGGTCCGTTGGGAGAGACCCAGTACTTC.

This clonotype was observed a handful of times. The chain joins TRBV15 to TRBJ2-2, with 10 bases identical to TRBD1. The CDR3 loop spans 15 amino acids. V was pared by 5 bases and J by 4 bases, with 4 bases of the junction left unmatched. Germline CDR1 is LNHNV and CDR2 is YYDKDF (reference sequence). The CDR3 loop reads CATSARTGGTGELFF. The CDR3 coding sequence is TGTGCCACCAGCGCTCGGACAGGGGGCACCGGGGAGCTGTTTTTT. Full variable domain (remainder filled in from reference TRBV15 and TRBJ2-2): DAMVIQNPRYQVTQFGKPVTLSCSQTLNHNVMYWYQQKSSQAPKLLFHYYDKDFNNEADTPDNFQSRRPNTSFCFLDIRSPGLGDTAMYLCATSARTGGTGELFFGEGSRLTVL.

This clonotype was picked up a small number of times. The chain couples TRBV14 to TRBJ2-7, with 7 bases fitting TRBD1. Unmatched junction bases numbered 6, after V lost 1 base and J lost 9 bases. Germline-derived CDR1 and CDR2 are SGHDN and FVKESK. CDR3 length: 13 amino acids. The CDR3 DNA sequence: TGTGCCAGCAGCCAAGGACAGGGACGCCCGCAGTACTTC. Protein: CASSQGQGRPQYF.

The genes are TRBV24-1 and TRBJ2-3, with unresolved D. Germline V gene lookup returns CDR1 KGHDR and CDR2 SFDVKD. This CDR3 comprises 17 residues. V was trimmed by 0 bases and J by 0 bases, leaving 12 bases between them. DNA for the CDR3: TGTGCCACCAGTGATTTGCACGACTCCAGGAGCACAGATACGCAGTATTTT. This gives the protein CATSDLHDSRSTDTQYF.

The chain recombines TRBV6-1 with TRBJ1-1, with 7 bases aligning to TRBD1. The CDR3 is 12 residues long. Germline V lookup: CDR1 MNHNS, CDR2 SASEGT. The V and J ends lost 4 bases and 8 bases, in that order; junction bases with no gene match: 4. The CDR3 region is CASSVGTVEAFF. In nucleotides, the CDR3 is TGTGCCAGCAGTGTTGGGACAGTCGAAGCTTTCTTT.

This chain links TRBV27 with TRBJ2-1, with 15 bases identical to TRBD2. The junction had 9 bases not matched to a gene; V was cut back by 5 bases and J by 7 bases. CDR1 is MNHEY and CDR2 is SMNVEV in the germline V gene (reference sequence). This CDR3 is 17 amino acids long. CDR3: CASSQWTSGRAGNEQFF. The CDR3 DNA reads TGTGCCAGCAGTCAGTGGACTAGCGGGAGGGCGGGTAATGAGCAGTTCTTC.

This clonotype was counted once. The chain combines TRBV10-3 with TRBJ2-3; a weak D match, TRBD2 (6 bases). Looked up from germline, CDR1 is ENHRY and CDR2 is SYGVKD. The CDR3 is 13 amino acids. Trimming removed 0 bases from V and 5 bases from J, with 6 bases in between. CDR3 in DNA: TGTGCCATCAGTGAGTCGGGAGGAGATACGCAGTATTTT. This translates into CAISESGGDTQYF.

This clonotype was seen a few times. The V and J genes are TRBV12-3 or TRBV12-4 and TRBJ1-6; 7 nucleotides line up with TRBD1. This CDR3 has 16 residues. Trimming at V came to 5 bases and at J to 5 bases, leaving 9 bases not matched to a gene. The CDR3 sequence: CASSNRGRGNNSPLHF. The CDR3 nucleotides are TGTGCCAGCAGTAACAGGGGCCGAGGGAATAATTCACCCCTCCACTTT.

For the CDR3, the DNA is TGCGCCAGCAGCTTGGTCGGCGATGCGGAGACCCAGTACTTC. As protein: CASSLVGDAETQYF. The J gene is TRBJ2-5, the V gene TRBV5-1; D gene unclear. The CDR3 spans 14 residues. Germline V gene lookup returns CDR1 SGHRS and CDR2 YFSETQ. V dropped 0 bases and J dropped 5 bases, with 11 bases sitting between them.

This clonotype appeared a few times. The rearrangement links TRBV24-1 to TRBJ2-3; 10 bases line up with TRBD2. Germline CDR1 reads KGHDR; CDR2 reads SFDVKD. V was clipped by 0 bases and J by 3 bases; unmatched bases: 5. The CDR3 contains 17 residues. CDR3 protein: CATSDLQTSGATDTQYF. The CDR3 coding sequence is TGTGCCACCAGTGATTTGCAAACTAGCGGGGCGACAGATACGCAGTATTTT.

This clonotype was observed a handful of times. The rearrangement uses TRBV6-5 and TRBJ2-3; possible D gene TRBD1, 6 bases. The CDR3 covers 15 residues. V was clipped by 6 bases and J by 3 bases, with 16 bases between them. Germline CDR1 and CDR2: MNHEY and SVGAGI. The CDR3 region has the DNA TGTGCCAGCAGGACGCTACAGGGTAGGACAGATACGCAGTATTTT. This codes for CASRTLQGRTDTQYF.

The V call is TRBV20-1, the J call TRBJ2-3; D not resolved. Germline values: CDR1 DFQATT, CDR2 SNEGSKA (reference sequence). Trimming left V 1 base short and J 2 bases short, with 7 bases between. CDR3 length: 13 amino acids. As DNA, the CDR3 is TGCAGTGCTAGAGTCTCCGTCACAGATACGCAGTATTTT. Translation: CSARVSVTDTQYF.

The chain uses TRBV7-9 and TRBJ2-5; 8 bases fit TRBD1. CDR1 is SEHNR, CDR2 FQNEAQ, per germline (reference sequence). CDR3 length: 14 residues. V gave up 5 bases and J gave up 4 bases; unmatched junction bases: 6. The CDR3 is CASSRTGPRETQYF. The CDR3 coding sequence is TGTGCCAGCAGCCGGACAGGGCCAAGAGAGACCCAGTACTTC.